The present entry profiles one T cell receptor beta chain with its context. Its antigen is not yet known. Base qualities are not recorded, but no much larger clone differs from it by a single base. The data are from a study of CD8 T cells in ankylosing spondylitis (dated by TCRdb to 2016 to 2017). Study-level background: To find TCR variants linked to disease, the study profiled T cell receptor beta repertoires in ankylosing spondylitis patients and healthy donors. Peripheral blood samples were taken, and synovial fluid was additionally collected from ankylosing spondylitis patients. The full study cohort was made up of 25 ankylosing spondylitis patients and roughly 100 healthy donors.

Sequencing was carried out with an Illumina HiSeq 2500. Quantitative 5'-RACE with molecular barcodes was used to prepare TCR beta libraries. In the source study's methods: A new computational method, built on a probabilistic model of VDJ rearrangement, was used to identify disease-linked TCR variants. TCRdb took the public reads, trimmed them with fastp at Q25, ran MiXCR for clone calling and kept in-frame beta chains. Each record represents a unique CDR3 protein, reported with the most common genes and DNA among its rows. V and J calls and clone size were set by TCRdb, not the authors. Across this sample there are approximately 500,000 distinct CDR3 sequences, with roughly an eighth seen only once. About 6.8% of the sample comes from the top ten. Broader findings and caveats from the paper: Some motif variants were previously reported in synovial fluid and blood of reactive arthritis patients, suggesting common disease-initiation mechanisms. The disease-linked clones showed a CD8+ phenotype and occurred at relatively low frequencies in peripheral blood. Blood from ankylosing spondylitis patients appeared to be characterized by a TCR beta motif composed of 7 to 9 highly homologous amino acid variants. Significant enrichment of the disease-linked clones was reported in matched synovial fluid samples from ankylosing spondylitis patients.

Trimming takes 5 bases from V and 8 bases from J, and the germline ends sit 13 bases apart. From a lookup of the germline V gene, CDR1 and CDR2 are WSHSY and SAAADI. From the cysteine through the phenylalanine, the CDR3 covers 14 amino acids. Only the CDR3 DNA stays, 42 bases, in frame from base 1. The source is a male donor with ankylosing spondylitis. Recombination linked TRBV10-2 to TRBJ1-6, with TRBD1 perhaps the D gene, on 6 matching bases. The sample was blood, either unsorted or a sorted T cell fraction (not recorded which). The CDR3 amino acid sequence is: CASSYRAGDSPLHF. The DNA is as follows: TGCGCCAGCAGTTACAGGGCGGGGGATTCACCCCTCCACTTT.